The 18 T cell receptor beta chains below were found in one sample sequenced in a study of response to subunit inactivated influenza vaccine. MiXCR, applied by TCRdb to the RT-PCR reads, yields one record per CDR3 protein. The sample has around 600,000 distinct CDR3 sequences; around 11% are singletons. These data were also filed under a second study, of T cells expressing NK-cell markers. As that study records: The authors made TCR beta cDNA libraries by 5'RACE template switching. This switching added a universal primer site and UMIs.

The specimen was PBMCs from blood, collected on the day of vaccination. These receptors came from a man aged 45-60 years who received an inactivated influenza vaccine.

V gene TRBV11-2 combines with J gene TRBJ2-2; D is ambiguous. Per germline, CDR1 SGHAT and CDR2 FQNNGV. This CDR3 has 13 residues. The V end lost 5 bases, the J end lost 6 bases, and 10 bases lay between the germline ends. CDR3 sequence: CASSPAVSGELFF. CDR3 nucleotide sequence: TGTGCCAGCAGCCCCGCGGTGTCCGGGGAGCTGTTTTTT.

As for this clonotype: A read error may produce the germline difference seen at one junction end. V usage is TRBV20-1 and J usage is TRBJ1-4; weak D call: TRBD1 (6 bases). The germline V gene encodes CDR1 DFQATT and CDR2 SNEGSKA (reference sequence). CDR3 length: 12 residues. The DNA of the CDR3 is TGCAGTGCTAGAAGGACAGCAGAAAAACTGTCTTTT. Translation gives CSARRTAEKLSF.

The chain links TRBV3-1 to TRBJ2-1; 11 nucleotides match TRBD1. The trim removed 5 bases at V and 4 bases at J, leaving 4 bases unmatched. Germline values: CDR1 LGHDT, CDR2 YNNKEL (reference sequence). The CDR3 extends over 15 amino acids. The DNA of the CDR3 is TGTGCCAGCAGCAAGGGACAGGGGGGATACAATGAGCAGTTCTTC. Translating it yields CASSKGQGGYNEQFF.

This clonotype has just a few counts. The chain has TRBV5-5 and TRBJ2-7; D not resolved. This CDR3 has 15 residues. Looked up from germline, CDR1 is SGHKS and CDR2 is YYEKEE (reference sequence). V was clipped by 0 bases and J by 2 bases, with 12 bases between them. CDR3 region: CASSLDFGHAYEQYF. CDR3 DNA sequence: TGTGCCAGCAGCTTGGATTTCGGCCATGCCTACGAGCAGTACTTC.

The chain joins TRBV4-2 to TRBJ2-7; TRBD1 matches at 9 bases. J lost 2 bases, V lost 0 bases, and 11 bases had no gene match. This CDR3 contains 18 residues. Germline V gene sequence: CDR1 LGHNA, CDR2 YNFKEQ. The CDR3 DNA follows: TGTGCCAGCAGCCAAGAAAGGGTTAGGAGACAGGGGGCCTACGAGCAGTACTTC. It encodes CASSQERVRRQGAYEQYF.

This clonotype came up many times. The CDR3 region is CASSDGQGLELFF. The CDR3 DNA reads as TGTGCCAGCAGTGACGGACAGGGCCTAGAACTGTTTTTT. The chain is built from TRBV6-1 and TRBJ1-4, with 8 bases that match TRBD1. The CDR3 has 13 amino acids. Germline V CDR1 and CDR2: MNHNS, SASEGT. With 3 bases clipped from V and 12 bases from J, the junction kept 6 bases outside the gene matches.

This clonotype was seen a handful of times. The chain combines TRBV6-6 with TRBJ2-7; 9 bases match TRBD1. This CDR3 has 13 amino acids. Germline V gene data show CDR1 as MNHNY and CDR2 as SVGAGI (reference sequence). Trimming removed 2 bases from V and 6 bases from J; junction bases left unmatched: 2. DNA for the CDR3: TGTGCCAGCAGTTACCGGACAGGGGCCGAGCAGTACTTC. It translates to CASSYRTGAEQYF.

In this sample, this clonotype turned up many times. The chain is built from TRBV9 and TRBJ2-7, with 10 bases aligning to TRBD2. This CDR3 contains 15 residues. Germline V gene sequence: CDR1 SGDLS, CDR2 YYNGEE. Trimming removed 0 bases from V and 11 bases from J; junction bases left unmatched: 11. Written as DNA, the CDR3 is TGTGCCAGCAGCGTAGTTGAGCGGGAGGGTCTTTTGAAGTACTTC. Translating gives CASSVVEREGLLKYF.

The chain carries TRBV20-1 and TRBJ2-7; D perhaps matches TRBD1 (5 bases). The CDR3 contains 13 residues. Germline CDR1 reads DFQATT; CDR2 reads SNEGSKA (reference sequence). The V and J ends lost 6 bases and 3 bases respectively, with 15 bases between them. This chain's CDR3 is CSAGAADIYEQYF. In nucleotides, the CDR3 is TGCAGTGCAGGGGCCGCCGATATCTACGAGCAGTACTTC.

A few counts support this clonotype. The rearrangement links TRBV5-1 to TRBJ1-4; 8 nucleotides agree with TRBD1. The V segment lost 4 bases and the J segment 5 bases; nucleotides outside the gene matches: 7. CDR3 length: 15 amino acids. Germline lookup yields CDR1 SGHRS and CDR2 YFSETQ. The CDR3 reads CASSPGDRRNEKLFF. CDR3 sequence (DNA): TGCGCCAGCAGCCCAGGGGACAGGCGGAATGAAAAACTGTTTTTT.

V usage is TRBV5-1 and J usage is TRBJ1-1, with a possible D match to TRBD1 (5 bases). CDR1 SGHRS and CDR2 YFSETQ come from the germline V gene. Trimming removed 1 base at V and 1 base at J, with 14 bases between. The CDR3 has 16 residues. The CDR3 loop is CASSLSPAGPNTEAFF. CDR3 DNA sequence: TGCGCCAGCAGCTTGTCTCCGGCAGGGCCGAACACTGAAGCTTTCTTT.

This clonotype occurred a few times. J is TRBJ2-7 and V is TRBV4-2, with 8 bases lining up with TRBD2. The CDR3 contains 17 residues. Germline CDR1 LGHNA, CDR2 YNFKEQ. Unmatched junction bases numbered 11, after V lost 1 base and J lost 3 bases. The CDR3 here is CASSQGLGGRFRYEQYF. The CDR3 region has the DNA TGTGCCAGCAGCCAAGGGCTGGGCGGGAGGTTCCGCTACGAGCAGTACTTC.

This clonotype was found a few times. The chain carries TRBV20-1 and TRBJ2-1, with D unresolved. Germline CDR1 and CDR2: DFQATT and SNEGSKA (reference sequence). The CDR3 length is 13 residues. Deletions cut 0 bases from V and 2 bases from J, with 5 bases between. CDR3 nucleotide sequence: TGCAGTGCTAGAGAGCCTACCTACAATGAGCAGTTCTTC. This gives the protein CSAREPTYNEQFF.

The table lists this clonotype with a few counts. This rearrangement joins TRBV7-2 to TRBJ2-3, with D possibly called TRBD1 or TRBD2 (5 bases each). Per germline, CDR1 SGHTA and CDR2 FQGNSA. V was pared by 2 bases and J by 7 bases, with 13 bases between. The CDR3 runs 14 residues. The CDR3 spells CASSLWGPTYTQYF. The CDR3 DNA follows: TGTGCCAGCAGCTTATGGGGACCGACTTATACGCAGTATTTT.

This clonotype occurred a few times. This chain uses TRBV28 with TRBJ2-7; a weak D match, TRBD2 (6 bases). This CDR3 comprises 15 residues. V was clipped by 4 bases and J by 9 bases, with 22 bases between them. Germline CDR1 and CDR2: MDHEN and SYDVKM. The CDR3 here is CASSSPGRGMGGQYF. The CDR3 coding sequence is TGTGCCAGCAGTTCTCCGGGACGGGGGATGGGAGGGCAGTACTTC.

V and J are TRBV12-3 or TRBV12-4 and TRBJ2-7; tentative D call: TRBD2 (5 bases). The CDR3 contains 15 residues. The germline V and J ends were trimmed by 7 bases and 4 bases, with 20 bases remaining between them. The CDR3 bases are TGTGCCAGCACCAAGGGAGACCACCGCCTGTACGAGCAGTACTTC. It is translated as CASTKGDHRLYEQYF.

This clonotype was seen only a few times. The gene calls are TRBV12-3 or TRBV12-4 and TRBJ2-5, with 11 bases aligning to TRBD2. The CDR3 runs 15 residues. V shed 6 bases and J 3 bases; nucleotides not matched to a gene: 6. The CDR3 nucleotides are TGTGCCAGCAGGCTAGCGGGGGGTGGTGAAGAGACCCAGTACTTC. This translates into CASRLAGGGEETQYF.

There are many counts of this clonotype. This rearrangement joins TRBV12-3 or TRBV12-4 to TRBJ2-3; D gene uncertain. The CDR3 loop spans 15 amino acids. Trimming removed 6 bases at V and 4 bases at J, with 17 bases between. The CDR3 region is CASRPLGSGPDTQYF. The CDR3, as DNA: TGTGCCAGCAGACCTTTGGGATCAGGCCCAGATACGCAGTATTTT.